This T cell receptor beta chain came from a study of response to subunit inactivated influenza vaccine. Via MiXCR, TCRdb re-called the RT-PCR reads, giving one row per CDR3 protein. The sample includes under 200,000 distinct CDR3 sequences, more than 10% of them seen just once. CDR3 length equals 15 residues. Trimming pared 3 bases from V and 1 base from J, leaving 11 bases between. Looked up from germline, CDR1 is SGHKS and CDR2 is YYEKEE (reference sequence). This sample was shared with a second study, whose subject was T cells expressing NK-cell markers. That paper adds: Beta-chain TCR cDNA was generated via 5'RACE template switching with UMIs.

The chain combines TRBV5-5 with TRBJ2-1; perhaps TRBD2 as D (6 bases). The sample here was CD8+ T cells sorted from PBMCs, taken roughly 13 days after vaccination. The receptor was derived from a man aged 50 to 60 who received an inactivated influenza vaccine. The CDR3 reads CASSSDGGSYNEQFF. For the CDR3, the DNA is TGTGCCAGCAGCTCTGATGGGGGGTCCTACAATGAGCAGTTCTTC. Variable domain in full (rest from reference TRBV5-5 and TRBJ2-1): DAGVTQSPTHLIKTRGQQVTLRCSPISGHKSVSWYQQVLGQGPQFIFQYYEKEERGRGNFPDRFSARQFPNYSSELNVNALLLGDSALYLCASSSDGGSYNEQFFGPGTRLTVL.